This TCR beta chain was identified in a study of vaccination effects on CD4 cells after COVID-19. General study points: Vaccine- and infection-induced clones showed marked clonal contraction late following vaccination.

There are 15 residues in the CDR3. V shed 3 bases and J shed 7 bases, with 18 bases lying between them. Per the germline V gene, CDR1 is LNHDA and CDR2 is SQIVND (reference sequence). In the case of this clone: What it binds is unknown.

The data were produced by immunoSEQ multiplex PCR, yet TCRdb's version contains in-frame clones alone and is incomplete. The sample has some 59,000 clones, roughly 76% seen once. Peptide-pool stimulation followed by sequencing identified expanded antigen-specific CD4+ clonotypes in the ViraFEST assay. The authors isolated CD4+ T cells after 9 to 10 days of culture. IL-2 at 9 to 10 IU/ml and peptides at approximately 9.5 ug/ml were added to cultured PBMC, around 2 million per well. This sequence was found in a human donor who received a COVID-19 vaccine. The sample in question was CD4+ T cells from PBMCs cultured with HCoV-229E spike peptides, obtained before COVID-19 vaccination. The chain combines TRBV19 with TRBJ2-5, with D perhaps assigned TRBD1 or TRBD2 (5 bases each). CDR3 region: CASSMVAGTLTTQYF. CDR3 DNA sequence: TGTGCCAGTAGTATGGTGGCAGGGACGTTGACGACCCAGTACTTC.